The entry that follows covers one T cell receptor (beta chain) sequence. V gave up 4 bases and J gave up 8 bases; unmatched junction bases: 7. CDR3 size: 14 residues. From germline, CDR1 is SEHNR and CDR2 FQNEAQ (reference sequence). These data are taken from a study of Ad26.COV2.S vaccination and SARS-CoV-2 variants. Generated by immunoSEQ multiplex PCR, the TCRdb table keeps only in-frame clones and is missing some. Here the sample spans a few hundred thousand clones, around 87% being singletons. Treatment here: around 19 received Ad26.COV2.S at low or high dose, single or two shots; about 5 received placebo; per-sample allocation not given. The samples date from day 63 after the first vaccine or placebo injection.

The source of this sequence is a person between 18 and 60 years old who received the Ad26.COV2.S COVID-19 vaccine or a placebo. The sequencing used peripheral blood, collected in a trial of Ad26.COV2.S vaccine versus placebo. V is TRBV7-9 and J is TRBJ1-4, with 7 bases identical to TRBD1. CDR3 loop: CASSSSLTGEKLFF. The CDR3 coding sequence is TGTGCCAGCAGCTCTAGTTTGACAGGGGAAAAACTGTTTTTT.